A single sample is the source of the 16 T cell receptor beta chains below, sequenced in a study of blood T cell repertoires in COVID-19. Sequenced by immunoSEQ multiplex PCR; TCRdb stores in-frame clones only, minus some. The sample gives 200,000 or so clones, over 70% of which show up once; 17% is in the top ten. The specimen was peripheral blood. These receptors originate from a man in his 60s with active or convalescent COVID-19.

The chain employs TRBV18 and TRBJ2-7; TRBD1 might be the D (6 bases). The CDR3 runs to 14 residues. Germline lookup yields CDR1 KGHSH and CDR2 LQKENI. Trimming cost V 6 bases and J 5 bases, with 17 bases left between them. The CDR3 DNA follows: TGTGCCAGCTCCCCTGACACAGGGTTCGACGAGCAGTACTTC. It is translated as CASSPDTGFDEQYF.

Here the CDR3 reads CASSWTRGQPANEQFF. The CDR3 nucleotides are TGTGCCAGCAGCTGGACCAGGGGGCAGCCAGCCAATGAGCAGTTCTTC. This chain connects TRBV7-8 to TRBJ2-1; 8 bases align to TRBD1. The germline V gene has CDR1 SGHVS and CDR2 FQNEAQ. There are 16 residues in the CDR3. Losses at the gene ends were 4 bases for V and 6 bases for J; bases not matched to a gene: 11.

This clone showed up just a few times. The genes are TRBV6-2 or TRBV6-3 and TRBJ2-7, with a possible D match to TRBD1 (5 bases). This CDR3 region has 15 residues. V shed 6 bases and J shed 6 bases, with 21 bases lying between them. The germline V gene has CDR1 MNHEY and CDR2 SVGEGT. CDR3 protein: CASSLQQVPTAEQYF. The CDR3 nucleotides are TGTGCCAGCAGCCTCCAACAGGTACCCACGGCCGAGCAGTACTTC.

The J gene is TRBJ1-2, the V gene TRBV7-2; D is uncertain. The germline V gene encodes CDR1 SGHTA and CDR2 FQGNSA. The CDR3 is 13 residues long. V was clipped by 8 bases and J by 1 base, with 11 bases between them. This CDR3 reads CASRGGFNYGYTF. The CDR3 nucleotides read TGTGCCAGCCGAGGCGGGTTTAACTATGGCTACACCTTC.

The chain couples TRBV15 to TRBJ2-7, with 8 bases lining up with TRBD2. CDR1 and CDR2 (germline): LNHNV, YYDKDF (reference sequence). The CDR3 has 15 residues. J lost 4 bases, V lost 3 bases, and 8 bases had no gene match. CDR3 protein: CATSSARTSTYEQYF. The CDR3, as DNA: TGTGCCACCAGCAGCGCAAGGACTAGCACTTACGAGCAGTACTTC.

CDR3 amino acids: CASSQVFAGPGGEQYF. CDR3 sequence (DNA): TGTGCCAGCAGCCAAGTCTTTGCGGGCCCGGGAGGGGAGCAGTACTTC. This sequence joins TRBV4-2 and TRBJ2-7; 8 bases align to TRBD2. Losses at the gene ends were 1 base for V and 7 bases for J; bases not matched to a gene: 12. The CDR3 runs to 16 residues. The germline CDR1 and CDR2 sequences are LGHNA and YNFKEQ.

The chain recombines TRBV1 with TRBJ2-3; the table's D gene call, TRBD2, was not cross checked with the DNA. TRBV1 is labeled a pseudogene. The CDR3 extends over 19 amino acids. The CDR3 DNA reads TGCACCAGCAGCTACCATTCCCGCAAAGGCGGGAGGAATTTTTATACGCAGTATTTT. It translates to CTSSYHSRKGGRNFYTQYF.

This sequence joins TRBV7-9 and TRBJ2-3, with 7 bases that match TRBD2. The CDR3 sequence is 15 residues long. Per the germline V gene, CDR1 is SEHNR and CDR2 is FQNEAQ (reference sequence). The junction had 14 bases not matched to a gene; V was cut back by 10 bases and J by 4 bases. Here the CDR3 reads CAIGGRERRADTQYF. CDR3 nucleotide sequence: TGTGCCATCGGAGGGAGGGAGCGCAGGGCAGATACGCAGTATTTT. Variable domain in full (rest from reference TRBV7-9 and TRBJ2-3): DTGVSQNPRHKITKRGQNVTFRCDPISEHNRLYWYRQTLGQGPEFLTYFQNEAQLEKSRLLSDRFSAERPKGSFSTLEIQRTEQGDSAMYLCAIGGRERRADTQYFGPGTRLTVL.

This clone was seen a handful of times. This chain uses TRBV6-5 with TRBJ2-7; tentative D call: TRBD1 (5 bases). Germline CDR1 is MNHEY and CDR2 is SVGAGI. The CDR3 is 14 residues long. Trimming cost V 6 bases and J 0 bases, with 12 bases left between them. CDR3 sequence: CASRRTTSSYEQYF. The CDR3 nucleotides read TGTGCCAGCAGGAGGACAACGAGCTCCTACGAGCAGTACTTC.

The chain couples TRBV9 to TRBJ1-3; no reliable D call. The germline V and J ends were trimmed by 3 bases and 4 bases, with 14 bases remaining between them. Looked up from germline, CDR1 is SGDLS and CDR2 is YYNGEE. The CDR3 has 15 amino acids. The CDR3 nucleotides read TGTGCCAGCAGCGGAACCGGGAGGGCAGGAAACACCATATATTTT. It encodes CASSGTGRAGNTIYF.

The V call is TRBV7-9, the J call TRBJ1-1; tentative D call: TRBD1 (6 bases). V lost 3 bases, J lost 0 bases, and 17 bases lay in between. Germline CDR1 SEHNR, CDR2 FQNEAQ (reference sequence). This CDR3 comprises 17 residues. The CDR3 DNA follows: TGTGCCAGCAGCTTCTCAGGGGCCCCACGACTGAACACTGAAGCTTTCTTT. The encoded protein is CASSFSGAPRLNTEAFF. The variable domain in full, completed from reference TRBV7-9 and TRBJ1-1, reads DTGVSQNPRHKITKRGQNVTFRCDPISEHNRLYWYRQTLGQGPEFLTYFQNEAQLEKSRLLSDRFSAERPKGSFSTLEIQRTEQGDSAMYLCASSFSGAPRLNTEAFFGQGTRLTVV.

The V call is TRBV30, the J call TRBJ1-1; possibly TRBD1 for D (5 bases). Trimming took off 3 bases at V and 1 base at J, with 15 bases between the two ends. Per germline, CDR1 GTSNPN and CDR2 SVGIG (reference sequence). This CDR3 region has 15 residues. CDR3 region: CAWRLSGISNTEAFF. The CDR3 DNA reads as TGTGCCTGGAGGTTATCAGGGATCTCGAACACTGAAGCTTTCTTT. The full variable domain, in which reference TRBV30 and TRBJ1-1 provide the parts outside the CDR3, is SQTIHQWPATLVQPVGSPLSLECTVEGTSNPNLYWYRQAAGRGLQLLFYSVGIGQISSEVPQNLSASRPQDRQFILSSKKLLLSDSGFYLCAWRLSGISNTEAFFGQGTRLTVV.

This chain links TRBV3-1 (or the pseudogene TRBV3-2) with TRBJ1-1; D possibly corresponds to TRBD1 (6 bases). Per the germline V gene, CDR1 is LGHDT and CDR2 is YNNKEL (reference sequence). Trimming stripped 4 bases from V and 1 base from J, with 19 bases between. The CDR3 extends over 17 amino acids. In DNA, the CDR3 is TGTGCCAGCAGCCTGCAAAAAACAGGGCTGGGGAACACTGAAGCTTTCTTT. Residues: CASSLQKTGLGNTEAFF.

CDR3 in amino acids: CASILTAGTEAFF. CDR3 sequence (DNA): TGTGCCAGCATTTTAACGGCAGGCACTGAAGCTTTCTTT. The genes are TRBV6-5 and TRBJ1-1; D gene ambiguous. Trimming left V 7 bases short and J 4 bases short, with 13 bases between. Per germline, CDR1 MNHEY and CDR2 SVGAGI. The CDR3 extends over 13 amino acids.

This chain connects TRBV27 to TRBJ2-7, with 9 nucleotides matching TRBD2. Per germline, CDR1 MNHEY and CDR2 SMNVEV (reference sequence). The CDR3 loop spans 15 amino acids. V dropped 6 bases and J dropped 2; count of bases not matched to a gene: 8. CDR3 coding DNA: TGTGCCAGCAGCCCCGGGCCTAGCGGGACCTACGAGCAGTACTTC. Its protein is CASSPGPSGTYEQYF.

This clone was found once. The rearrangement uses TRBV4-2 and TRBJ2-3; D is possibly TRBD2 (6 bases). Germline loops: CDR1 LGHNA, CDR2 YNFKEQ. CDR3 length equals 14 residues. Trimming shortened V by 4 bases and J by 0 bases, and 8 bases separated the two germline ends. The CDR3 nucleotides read TGTGCCAGCAGCCCCGGGAGTAGCACAGATACGCAGTATTTT. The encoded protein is CASSPGSSTDTQYF.